Listed here is a single T cell receptor beta chain. Its antigen is still unknown. No base qualities exist here, and no much larger clone lies one base off it. CDR1 and CDR2 (LGHNT, FRNRAP) derive from the germline V gene. The junction carries 11 bases between V and J, which are trimmed by 0 bases and 5 bases respectively. Inclusive of the bounding cysteine and phenylalanine, the CDR3 is 15 residues long. The DNA shown is the 45-base CDR3, in frame from base 1. This sample is part of a study of blood T cells in healthy people across ages (dated by TCRdb to the mid-2010s). For the study in its entirety: In model experiments, roughly one uniquely barcoded TCR beta cDNA molecule per two T cells was captured by template switching. Using deep sequencing normalized with unique cDNA molecular identifiers, the study measured how TCR beta repertoire diversity changes with age. Two additional independent replicas of 1 million unique cDNA reads from the same blood draw were analyzed for two donors (one aged 18 to 29 and one aged 80 or older). Donors were grouped into four age groups: young (average 16 years), middle-aged (roughly 37), aged (around 56) and long-lived (about 89).

Broader findings and caveats from the paper: As age increased, observed TCR beta diversity per million T cells dropped in a roughly linear way, and a significant reduction was already evident by age about 40. A strong correlation was found between observed TCR beta diversity and the percentage of naive T cells measured by flow cytometry. The long-lived group showed more naive CD4+ T cells, fewer expanded clones and increased TCR diversity than the aged group, suggesting age selection. Estimates of total diversity from one million sequenced T cells were regarded as lower bounds and underestimates. Bulk unsorted PBMC profiling prevented conclusive comparison of naive and antigen-experienced compartments. The CMV infection status of donors was not known, potentially confounding age-related changes in expanded clonotypes.

Library preparation was by 5' RACE. Sequencing instrument: Illumina HiSeq 2500. A second PCR of about 7 to 12 cycles was performed with a sample-barcoded 5' primer and a J-beta primer mix. A unique molecular identifier was introduced onto each TCR beta cDNA molecule by a template-switch 5' adaptor carrying 12 random nucleotides. At least 3 million CDR3-containing paired-end reads were obtained from each sample. All of the RNA was converted into first-strand cDNA using the Mint cDNA synthesis kit, with a TRBC-specific oligonucleotide serving as the primer. Following uracil-DNA glycosylase treatment, a first 18-cycle PCR with universal primers M1SS and BC2_uni_R was performed on all cDNA. Per the original workflow: Each sample was normalized by randomly selecting 1 million high-quality reads, each carrying a distinct molecular identifier. Instead of being binned into consensus sequences, reads that shared molecular identifiers were thrown out. MiTCR, run with a Q25 quality threshold and the strictest error-elimination algorithm, handled CDR3 identification, clonotype clustering and error correction. A nonparametric unseen species model with Euler transformation was used to estimate a lower bound on total TCR beta diversity. TCRdb reprocessing: public reads trimmed at Q25 with fastp, clones called with MiXCR, in-frame beta chains kept. Here each entry gathers all rows of one CDR3 protein and keeps the most common genes and DNA. TCRdb, not the original authors, processed these V and J calls. The sample data list about 930,000 distinct CDR3 sequences, and 25% to 30% of these were observed just once. Roughly a tenth of the sample rests with the top ten.

The roughly 39 donors, aged 6 to 90 years, were systemically healthy Caucasian individuals from Russia. Around 10 milliliters of peripheral blood were collected from each donor into EDTA-treated Vacutainer tubes. PBMCs were isolated by Ficoll-Paque density-gradient centrifugation, with at least 6 million obtained per sample. Total RNA was extracted from PBMCs with Trizol reagent, with at least 5 micrograms obtained per sample. The percentages of naive CD45RAhigh/CD27high T cells were determined by flow cytometry on a PBMC aliquot from every donor. The sample was also reused in another study, on T cells of mothers and their children. As that second study puts it: Donors were nine systemically healthy Caucasian individuals: three mothers and their six children. cDNA synthesis used all of the extracted RNA, with roughly 1.5 ug of RNA in each 15 ul reaction. In the second PCR, the M1S primer introduced both the sample barcodes and 2-4 random nucleotides. Over 8.5 million TCR beta CDR3 reads were obtained for each mother, and 2.5 million to 3 million reads were obtained for each child. Thymic selection shapes the output of TCR recombination in a similar way in related and unrelated pairs, and inherited differences have a minor effect. Related mother-child pairs always showed normalized repertoire overlap that was slightly higher than in unrelated mother-child pairs, though the difference was never significant. No persistent microchimeric T cell clones were detected, at a sensitivity of roughly 100 clones per million clonotypes. To look for features that set related mother-child pairs apart from unrelated individuals, the researchers ran deep NGS to compare the TCR beta repertoires of mothers and children. The mean age was roughly 36 +/- 4 years for the mothers and roughly 11 +/- 4 years for the children. After adapter ligation was performed with NEBNext reagents, the libraries were sequenced on an Illumina HiSeq 2000 with 100+100 nt paired-end reads. To avoid cross-contamination, the mother libraries and the child libraries were prepared a month apart and sequenced in separate runs. Between roughly 500,000 and 2,300,000 distinct TCR beta clonotypes were identified per donor. Naive TCR beta clonotypes were estimated from low-frequency clonotypes matched to each donor's FACS-determined naive share, without sorting.

The sequence came from a woman between 40 and 50 years old in good health. This chain is built from TRBV12-5 and TRBJ2-1; TRBD2 is a weak D gene call, 6 bases matching. What was sequenced was blood. The bases read TGTGCTAGTGGTTTGGTGATAGCGGATAACAATGAGCAGTTCTTC. Its protein is CASGLVIADNNEQFF. The reference TRBV12-5 and TRBJ2-1 proteins fill in what lies around the CDR3, so the full variable domain reads DARVTQTPRHKVTEMGQEVTMRCQPILGHNTVFWYRQTMMQGLELLAYFRNRAPLDDSGMPKDRFSAEMPDATLATLKIQPSEPRDSAVYFCASGLVIADNNEQFFGPGTRLTVL.